The present entry profiles one TCR beta chain with its context. This record comes from a study of blood T cell repertoires in COVID-19. The overall study: The study drew acute and convalescent COVID-19 samples from the United States, Italy and Spain. From T cells, B-cell-depleted T cells, or PBMCs came the material, which was cDNA or gDNA.

CDR1 MGHDK and CDR2 SYGVNS come from the germline V gene. V was trimmed by 1 base and J by 5 bases, leaving 11 bases between them. CDR3 length: 14 amino acids. Enrollees, about 18 to 90 years old, lived in 25 or so US areas. As originally analysed: Nucleated cell number was recorded as an estimate derived from reference gene primer amplification. Measured with immunoSEQ multiplex PCR; TCRdb has only the in-frame clones, and not every one. Clonal size and the V and J genes are those of that table, whereas D and trimming came from the DNA. The sample has about 300,000 clones, about 90% seen once; the top ten hold around 4.3%.

The chain links TRBV25-1 to TRBJ1-1, with no clear D. Sequencing was performed on PBMCs or T cells enriched from blood (not recorded which). The receptor comes from a woman under 30 with acute COVID-19. CDR3: CASSESAGYTEAFF. The CDR3 region has the DNA TGTGCCAGCAGTGAATCGGCCGGGTATACTGAAGCTTTCTTT. The full variable domain, rest sourced from reference TRBV25-1 and TRBJ1-1, is EADIYQTPRYLVIGTGKKITLECSQTMGHDKMYWYQQDPGMELHLIHYSYGVNSTEKGDLSSESTVSRIRTEHFPLTLESARPSHTSQYLCASSESAGYTEAFFGQGTRLTVV.